This T cell receptor (beta chain) was sequenced in a study of T cell responses to AZD1222 COVID-19 vaccine. Study observations and caveats: In a largely white British group with more females than males, clonal diversity was possibly underestimated. Vaccination with two AZD1222 doses was followed by a rise in Spike-specific TCR breadth and depth.

V lost 2 bases and J lost 1, with 8 bases in between. Per the germline V gene, CDR1 is WNHNN and CDR2 is SYGVQD (reference sequence). This CDR3 contains 14 residues. This clone is a singleton in its sample. The antigen remains unidentified. TCRdb's table, derived via immunoSEQ multiplex PCR, lists solely in-frame clones and lacks some. The table has 98,000 or so clones, 85% to 95% seen once. This clonotype was sampled from an adult in good health. This rearrangement joins TRBV10-1 to TRBJ1-1; D is unclear. The sample in question was peripheral blood, obtained on day 0 of AZD1222 vaccination. CDR3 protein: CASSEQGGNTEAFF. The DNA of the CDR3 is TGCGCCAGCAGTGAGCAAGGAGGGAACACTGAAGCTTTCTTT.